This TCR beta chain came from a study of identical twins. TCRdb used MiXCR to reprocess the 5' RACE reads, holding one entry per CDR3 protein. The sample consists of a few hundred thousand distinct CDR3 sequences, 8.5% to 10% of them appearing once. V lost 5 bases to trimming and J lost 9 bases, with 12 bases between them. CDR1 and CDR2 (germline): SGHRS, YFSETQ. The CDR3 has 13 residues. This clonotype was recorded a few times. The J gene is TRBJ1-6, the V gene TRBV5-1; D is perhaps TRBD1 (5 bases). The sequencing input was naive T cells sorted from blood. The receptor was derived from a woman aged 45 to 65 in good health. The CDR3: CASSTDGGSPLHF. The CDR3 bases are TGCGCCAGCAGTACGGACGGGGGTTCACCCCTCCACTTT.